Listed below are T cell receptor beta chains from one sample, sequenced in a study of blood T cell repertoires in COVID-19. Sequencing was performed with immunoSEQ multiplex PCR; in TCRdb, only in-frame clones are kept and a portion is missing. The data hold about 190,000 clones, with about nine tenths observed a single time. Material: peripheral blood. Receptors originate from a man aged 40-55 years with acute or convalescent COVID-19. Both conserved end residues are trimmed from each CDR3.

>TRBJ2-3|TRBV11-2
ASSLGALAGGTTDTQY
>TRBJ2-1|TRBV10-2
ASIGRAGGAPYNEQF
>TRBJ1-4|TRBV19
ASTRLRTGRNEKLF
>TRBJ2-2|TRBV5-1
ASSLGQGYTGELF
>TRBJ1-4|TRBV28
ASEEGQAYNEKLF
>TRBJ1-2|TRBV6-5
ASSYSQGAGYT
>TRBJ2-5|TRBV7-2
ASSPTSGGVETQY
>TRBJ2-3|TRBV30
AWSGQVSTDTQY
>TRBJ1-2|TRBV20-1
SAKPGQSYT
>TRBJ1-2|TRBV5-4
ASSLPDGLYGYT
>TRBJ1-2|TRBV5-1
SSAREGMGGYT
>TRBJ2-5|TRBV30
ALYQETQY
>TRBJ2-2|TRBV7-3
ASSTSRGTGGAPGELF
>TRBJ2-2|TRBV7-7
ASSSLAGASTGELF
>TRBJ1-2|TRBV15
ATSRAGAGGDYGYT
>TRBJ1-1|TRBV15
ATSRRDRTNTEAF
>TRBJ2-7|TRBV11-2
ASSPTGGTLSYEQY
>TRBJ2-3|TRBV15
ATPGLGPEADTQY
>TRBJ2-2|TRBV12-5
ASGLAGGELF
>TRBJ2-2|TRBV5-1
ASSRDRGNTGELF
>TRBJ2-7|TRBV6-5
ASSTGMGPYEQY
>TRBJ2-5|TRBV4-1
ASSLLGLAQETQY
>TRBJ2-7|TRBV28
ASSYSSYEQY
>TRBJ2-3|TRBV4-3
ASSQGLVGTDTQY
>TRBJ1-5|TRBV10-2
ASSGGGNQPQH
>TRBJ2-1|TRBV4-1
ASSQDWASGGTSSYNEQF
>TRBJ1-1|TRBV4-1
ASRGQPGATEAF
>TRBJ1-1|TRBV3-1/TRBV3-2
ASSQGGTVTEAF
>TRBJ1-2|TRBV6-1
ASSEAMAGGGYT
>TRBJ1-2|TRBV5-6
ASSPTGGLTFYGYT
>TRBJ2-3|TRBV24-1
ATSRDEADTQY
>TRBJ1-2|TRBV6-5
ASSPPTGVLYGYT
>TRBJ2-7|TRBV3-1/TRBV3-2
ASSQVFSSRGYEQY
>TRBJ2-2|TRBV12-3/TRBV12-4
ASSGTGPGELF
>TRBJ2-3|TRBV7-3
ASSLVPGTDTDTQY
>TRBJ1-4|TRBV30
AWSEEGAMGLGKLF
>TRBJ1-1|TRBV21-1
ASPRSGVGAEAF